This record concerns one TCR beta chain sequence. No antigen is known for it. At one end, the junction sequence differs from germline, possibly due to a read error. The data belong to a study of shared clonotypes between healthy human individuals (TCRdb year 2020). Study-level background: The cohort comprised two women and a few men aged 18 to 49 years. For each donor, CD4 naive and CD4 memory were each run on three plates, CD8 naive on two plates, and CD8 memory on one plate. To estimate repertoire size and how much clonotypes are shared between individuals, the study performed deep sequencing of blood TCR repertoires from a handful of healthy adults. Different laboratories and diverse techniques were used to prepare libraries and sequence TCR repertoires, to increase sequencing depth and limit assay-specific biases. Between about 0.8 and 9.5 billion PBMCs per donor were obtained by leukapheresis.

Donors were healthy HIV-negative adults with no recently reported acute infections or vaccinations. Only Caucasian adults living in Nashville, Tennessee, USA were represented among the donors. CD4+ T cells were enriched through magnetic negative selection, after which naive cells were positively selected on CD45RA and the remaining negative fraction served as the memory subset. Blood was obtained by leukapheresis, after which PBMCs were separated by Ficoll-Histopaque density gradient centrifugation and cryopreserved in liquid nitrogen vapor phase. Analytical flow cytometry was used to check the purity and quantity of each magnetically sorted T cell population. Genomic DNA was isolated from every sorted fraction and measured by UV absorbance on a Nanodrop 2000c. Paper-wide results and their limitations: Pairwise subsampling led to the expectation that sequencing depth would affect the degree of clonotype sharing among donors. Clonotypes shared by all four sorted-subset donors showed higher generation probabilities than non-shared clonotypes. Incomplete sequencing was indicated by rarefaction of sorted-subset datasets, despite the large sequencing depth. Across a few donors, approximately 5% of naive CD4, approximately 3.5% of naive CD8, under 2.5% of memory CD4, and under 0.45% of memory CD8 clonotypes were shared. Estimated clonotype richness was generally larger for naive than for memory subsets. Sampling was restricted to blood, and TCR repertoires in tissues likely differ from the TCR repertoires found in blood. Because the study included a small number of donors, the genetic and exposure-history diversity represented was limited.

The germline V gene supplies CDR1 MNHNS and CDR2 SASEGT. The CDR3 holds 12 amino acids from the cysteine to the phenylalanine. CDR3 DNA is the only sequence kept; it has 36 bases, read in frame from the first base. TCR CDR3 regions were amplified from genomic DNA by multiplex PCR using the deep immunoSEQ assay. Extracted genomic DNA from each cell subset was distributed evenly across all wells of several immunoSEQ 96-well plates, and each plate was treated as a replicate. For sorted subsets, around 0.2 ug genomic DNA, equal to about 30,000 T cell genomes, was loaded into each replicate PCR. The purified libraries were quantified using a Qubit 3.0 fluorometer, sized with a Bioanalyzer 2100, and then quantified again using the KAPA Library Quantification kit. Every immunoSEQ 96-well plate was sequenced on a separate single-read 150-cycle Illumina NextSeq 550 flow cell. The original methods were these. The immunoSEQ output contained only junctional sequences without quality scores, so filtering could not match that applied to full-length reads. To assign V/J genes and CDR3, sequences were annotated using PyIR, a Python wrapper for IgBLAST v1.9, with IMGT germline references. Reads were removed for weak V/J assignments (E-value above 1e-6), missing CDR3, stop codons, out-of-frame junctions, or ambiguous translated residues. V3J clonotypes were defined as sequences sharing the same inferred V gene, J gene, and CDR3 amino acid sequence. Percentage overlap between repertoires was computed as shared unique clonotypes divided by the size of the smaller repertoire. Repertoire richness was assessed with RTK rarefaction, the Chao1 estimator, and Recon v2.1 estimates of unobserved clonotypes. OLGA was used to compute generation probabilities for all TCRbeta clonotypes that the gDNA method yielded from four donors. TCRdb holds this immuneACCESS table with in-frame rearrangements only. Some clones are missing; in checked studies, unresolved V genes explain under half, and the rest has no known cause. Clonal size and the V and J genes are those of that table, whereas D and trimming came from the DNA. A total of some 2,100,000 clones appear in this sample, around 95% of them only once. The ten most abundant clones make up around 0.13% of the sample.

The chain was built from TRBV6-1 and TRBJ2-7; the D gene is possibly TRBD1 or TRBD2, with 5 bases matching each. Input material: naive CD4+ T cells sorted from blood. Reading the label with the study, this specimen's cell subset or site is: CD45RA+ positively selected. The TCR originated in a man aged 18 to 29 in good health. The CDR3 protein: CASSNGAGTTIF. The sequence in DNA is TGTGCCAGCAGCAACGGTGCCGGGACGACAATTTTC.